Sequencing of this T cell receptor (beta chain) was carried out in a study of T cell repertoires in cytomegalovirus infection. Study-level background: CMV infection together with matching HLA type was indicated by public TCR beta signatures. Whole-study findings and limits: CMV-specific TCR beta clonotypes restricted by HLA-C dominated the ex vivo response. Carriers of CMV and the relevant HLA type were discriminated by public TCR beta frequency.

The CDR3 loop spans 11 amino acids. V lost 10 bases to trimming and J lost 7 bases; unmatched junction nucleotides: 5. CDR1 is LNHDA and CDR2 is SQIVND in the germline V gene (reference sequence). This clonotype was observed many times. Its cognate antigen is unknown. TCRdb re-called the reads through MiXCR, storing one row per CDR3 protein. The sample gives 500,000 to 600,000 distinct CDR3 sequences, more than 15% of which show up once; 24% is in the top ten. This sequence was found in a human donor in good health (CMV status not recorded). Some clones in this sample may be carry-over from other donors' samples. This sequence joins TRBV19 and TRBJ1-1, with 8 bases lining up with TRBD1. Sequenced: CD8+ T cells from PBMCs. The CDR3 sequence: CATLGTGEAFF. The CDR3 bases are TGTGCCACCCTGGGGACAGGTGAAGCTTTCTTT.